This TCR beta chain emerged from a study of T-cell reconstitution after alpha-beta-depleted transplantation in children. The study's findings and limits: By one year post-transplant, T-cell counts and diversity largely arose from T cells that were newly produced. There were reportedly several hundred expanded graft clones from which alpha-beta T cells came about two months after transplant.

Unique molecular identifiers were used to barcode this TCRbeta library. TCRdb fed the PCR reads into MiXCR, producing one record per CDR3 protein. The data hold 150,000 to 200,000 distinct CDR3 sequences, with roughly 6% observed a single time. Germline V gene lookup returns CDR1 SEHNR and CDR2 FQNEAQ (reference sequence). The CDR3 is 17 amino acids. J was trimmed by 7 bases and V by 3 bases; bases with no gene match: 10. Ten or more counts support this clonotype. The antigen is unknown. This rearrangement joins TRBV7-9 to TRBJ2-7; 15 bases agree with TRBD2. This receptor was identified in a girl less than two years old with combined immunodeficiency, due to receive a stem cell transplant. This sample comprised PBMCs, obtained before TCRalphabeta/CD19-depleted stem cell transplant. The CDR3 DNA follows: TGTGCCAGCAGCTTGGGACTAGCGGGAGGTAATACGTTGGAGCAGTACTTC. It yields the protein CASSLGLAGGNTLEQYF.